This section outlines one T cell receptor beta chain sequence together with its context. Repertoires were generated with immunoSEQ multiplex PCR, while TCRdb's copy carries only in-frame clones and drops some. The sample records about 4,200 clones, around three quarters being singletons. These data belong to a study of T cell clonotyping in hematopoietic cell transplantation. CDR1 and CDR2 (germline): SGHDT, YYEEEE. Trimming took off 6 bases at V and 0 bases at J, with 4 bases between the two ends. CDR3 length: 13 residues. The chain uses TRBV5-6 and TRBJ2-6, with no clear D. Source: peripheral blood mononuclear cells, taken 100 days after allogeneic stem cell transplant. The sequence derives from a male patient aged 45-60 years who had an allogeneic stem cell transplant from an unrelated donor, so the T cells may come from the graft donor. Some clones in this sample may be carry-over from other donors' samples. The CDR3 protein is CASILSGANVLTF. The CDR3 nucleotides read TGTGCCAGCATCCTCTCTGGGGCCAACGTCCTGACTTTC.